The 28 T cell receptor beta chains reported below all come from one sample, sequenced in a study of T cell responses to AZD1222 COVID-19 vaccine. Clones were sequenced by immunoSEQ multiplex PCR, and TCRdb holds only the in-frame ones, with some missing. The table shows tens of thousands of clones, with 90% occurring only once. The specimen comprised peripheral blood, sampled on day 0 of AZD1222 vaccination. Source of these receptors: an adult in good health.

The chain's CDR3 is CASSEARLGNTEAFF. For the CDR3, the DNA is TGTGCCAGCAGTGAAGCTCGCCTCGGTAACACTGAAGCTTTCTTT. This chain uses TRBV6-1 with TRBJ1-1, with D unclear. CDR1 and CDR2 (germline): MNHNS, SASEGT. The CDR3 extends over 15 amino acids. V lost 0 bases and J 2 bases, leaving 10 bases between the germline ends.

The rearrangement uses TRBV7-6 and TRBJ2-1; 7 bases are a match to TRBD2. The J segment lost 3 bases and the V segment lost 1 base, leaving 6 bases of the junction unmatched. The CDR3 extends over 16 amino acids. Germline V gene sequence: CDR1 SGHVS, CDR2 FNYEAQ. The CDR3 protein is CASSLGAGVHYNEQFF. The CDR3 coding sequence is TGTGCCAGCAGCTTAGGTGCGGGGGTCCACTACAATGAGCAGTTCTTC. The variable domain in full, with the rest retrieved from reference TRBV7-6 and TRBJ2-1, is GAGVSQSPRYKVTKRGQDVALRCDPISGHVSLYWYRQALGQGPEFLTYFNYEAQQDKSGLPNDRFSAERPEGSISTLTIQRTEQRDSAMYRCASSLGAGVHYNEQFFGPGTRLTVL.

V gene TRBV10-1 combines with J gene TRBJ2-2; 7 bases agree with TRBD2. V shed 4 bases and J 4 bases; nucleotides not matched to a gene: 6. CDR3 size: 15 residues. CDR1 is WNHNN and CDR2 is SYGVQD in the germline V gene (reference sequence). CDR3 loop: CASSARRGVTGELFF. CDR3 DNA: TGCGCCAGCAGTGCCCGTCGGGGGGTCACCGGGGAGCTGTTTTTT.

The chain employs TRBV3-1 (or the pseudogene TRBV3-2) and TRBJ2-7, with D possibly matching TRBD2 (5 bases). V gave up 4 bases and J gave up 4 bases, with 20 bases separating them. The CDR3 length is 16 residues. Germline CDR1 is LGHDT and CDR2 is YNNKEL (reference sequence). The CDR3 bases are TGTGCCAGCAGCCCAGAGGGCGGACTCCCTATTTACGAGCAGTACTTC. Translating it yields CASSPEGGLPIYEQYF.

This clone was observed a few times. The rearrangement joins TRBV6-4 to TRBJ2-6; tentatively, D is TRBD1 (6 bases). The CDR3 length is 17 residues. V was trimmed by 2 bases and J by 4 bases, leaving 15 bases between them. Per germline, CDR1 MRHNA and CDR2 SNTAGT. The CDR3 sequence is CASSDASGGSGANVLTF. In DNA form, the CDR3 reads TGTGCCAGCAGTGACGCGAGTGGGGGCTCCGGGGCCAACGTCCTGACTTTC.

The DNA of the CDR3 is TGTGCCAGCAGCGTCCAGGGGGGAGCTTTCTTT. Its protein product is CASSVQGGAFF. The rearrangement joins TRBV5-8 to TRBJ1-1; 7 bases match TRBD1. CDR3 size: 11 residues. Trimming cost V 4 bases and J 10 bases; bases outside gene matches: 4. Germline V gives CDR1 SGHTS, CDR2 YDEGEE.

The chain couples TRBV6-4 to TRBJ2-7; D is uncertain. This CDR3 spans 17 amino acids. Trimming stripped 2 bases from V and 2 bases from J, with 19 bases between. Germline V gene data show CDR1 as MRHNA and CDR2 as SNTAGT. The DNA of the CDR3 is TGTGCCAGCAGTGACGAGAAGGCGGAGTCCCTAACCTACGAGCAGTACTTC. Protein: CASSDEKAESLTYEQYF.

V usage is TRBV9 and J usage is TRBJ2-7, with a weak D call TRBD1 (6 bases). Germline lookup yields CDR1 SGDLS and CDR2 YYNGEE. This CDR3 spans 15 amino acids. V lost 3 bases and J lost 0, with 13 bases in between. The CDR3 loop reads CASSGTARGSYEQYF. CDR3 coding DNA: TGTGCCAGCAGCGGGACAGCTCGGGGCTCCTACGAGCAGTACTTC. Combining the CDR3 with reference TRBV9 and TRBJ2-7 gives the whole variable domain DSGVTQTPKHLITATGQRVTLRCSPRSGDLSVYWYQQSLDQGLQFLIQYYNGEERAKGNILERFSAQQFPDLHSELNLSSLELGDSALYFCASSGTARGSYEQYFGPGTRLTVT.

The chain combines TRBV3-1 (or the pseudogene TRBV3-2) with TRBJ1-2, with D unresolved. This CDR3 has 12 residues. Deletions cut 4 bases from V and 7 bases from J, with 10 bases between. Germline CDR1 LGHDT, CDR2 YNNKEL (reference sequence). CDR3 in DNA: TGTGCCAGCAGCCTACCCAAGGGTGGCTACACCTTC. Encoded protein: CASSLPKGGYTF.

The chain employs TRBV10-3 and TRBJ1-5; TRBD1 aligns across 9 bases. CDR1 ENHRY and CDR2 SYGVKD come from the germline V gene. With 6 bases clipped from V and 3 bases from J, the junction kept 6 bases outside the gene matches. The CDR3 runs to 15 residues. CDR3 sequence reads: CAISRGDRANQPQHF. The DNA for the CDR3 is TGTGCCATCAGCAGGGGGGACAGGGCCAATCAGCCCCAGCATTTT.

The rearrangement joins TRBV19 to TRBJ2-7; D ambiguous. Deletions cut 7 bases from V and 2 bases from J, with 6 bases between. The CDR3 extends over 11 amino acids. CDR1 LNHDA and CDR2 SQIVND come from the germline V gene (reference sequence). For the CDR3, the DNA is TGTGCCAGTACCTCAACCTACGAGCAGTACTTC. Its translation is CASTSTYEQYF. The variable domain in full, completed from reference TRBV19 and TRBJ2-7, reads DGGITQSPKYLFRKEGQNVTLSCEQNLNHDAMYWYRQDPGQGLRLIYYSQIVNDFQKGDIAEGYSVSREKKESFPLTVTSAQKNPTAFYLCASTSTYEQYFGPGTRLTVT.

The gene calls are TRBV6-2 or TRBV6-3 and TRBJ1-5; the D gene is possibly TRBD1 (5 bases). CDR3 length equals 15 residues. Germline V gene lookup returns CDR1 MNHEY and CDR2 SVGEGT. The ends were cut back, 6 bases at V and 6 bases at J, with 18 bases in the middle. CDR3 nucleotides: TGTGCCAGCAGCCAAACGGCAGGGTTCGGTCAGCCCCAGCATTTT. Protein sequence: CASSQTAGFGQPQHF.

The V call is TRBV11-3, the J call TRBJ2-2; possible D gene TRBD1, 6 bases. Deletions cut 7 bases from V and 2 bases from J, with 20 bases between. The CDR3 loop spans 17 amino acids. CDR1 and CDR2 (germline): SGHNT, YENEEA. This chain's CDR3 is CASTNTQGHINTGELFF. The DNA of the CDR3 is TGTGCCAGCACCAACACCCAGGGACATATCAACACCGGGGAGCTGTTTTTT.

CDR3 sequence: CASSLVPTTNTGELFF. The CDR3 nucleotides are TGTGCCAGCAGCCTAGTTCCGACAACGAACACCGGGGAGCTGTTTTTT. The chain couples TRBV7-3 to TRBJ2-2; D is ambiguous. From germline, CDR1 is SGHTA and CDR2 FQGTGA. V was shortened by 5 bases and J by 0 bases, with 13 bases between the two germline ends. The CDR3 is 16 amino acids. The full variable domain, in which reference TRBV7-3 and TRBJ2-2 provide the parts outside the CDR3, is GAGVSQTPSNKVTEKGKYVELRCDPISGHTALYWYRQSLGQGPEFLIYFQGTGAADDSGLPNDRFFAVRPEGSVSTLKIQRTERGDSAVYLCASSLVPTTNTGELFFGEGSRLTVL.

The V and J genes are TRBV10-3 and TRBJ2-7; TRBD2 might be the D (7 bases). V gave up 7 bases and J gave up 5 bases, with 12 bases separating them. The CDR3 runs 12 residues. CDR1 is ENHRY, CDR2 SYGVKD, per germline. The CDR3 region is CAINKGGDEQYF. Written as DNA, the CDR3 is TGTGCCATCAACAAGGGGGGGGACGAGCAGTACTTC.

This sequence joins TRBV14 and TRBJ2-1, with D possibly being TRBD2 (6 bases). The CDR3 has 15 residues. V shed 3 bases and J shed 6 bases, with 15 bases lying between them. In germline, CDR1 is SGHDN, CDR2 FVKESK. CDR3: CASSQPWTMFNEQFF. CDR3 DNA: TGTGCCAGCAGCCAGCCCTGGACTATGTTCAATGAGCAGTTCTTC. Full variable domain (outside the CDR3, taken from reference TRBV14 and TRBJ2-1): EAGVTQFPSHSVIEKGQTVTLRCDPISGHDNLYWYRRVMGKEIKFLLHFVKESKQDESGMPNNRFLAERTGGTYSTLKVQPAELEDSGVYFCASSQPWTMFNEQFFGPGTRLTVL.

V and J are TRBV28 and TRBJ1-2; D call uncertain. This CDR3 region has 14 residues. The V end lost 7 bases, the J end lost 3 bases, and 15 bases lay between the germline ends. The germline gives CDR1 MDHEN, CDR2 SYDVKM. DNA for the CDR3: TGTGCCAGCACCCTTGGGCAGTCCTACTATGGCTACACCTTC. Translating gives CASTLGQSYYGYTF.

This clone was recorded once. This chain uses TRBV2 with TRBJ1-4; D ambiguous. Trimming stripped 11 bases from V and 0 bases from J, with 13 bases between. Germline V gene data show CDR1 as SNHLY and CDR2 as FYNNEI. The CDR3 runs 14 residues. CDR3 loop: CAARVVATNEKLFF. The CDR3, as DNA: TGTGCCGCAAGGGTGGTAGCAACTAATGAAAAACTGTTTTTT. Looking up the rest from reference TRBV2 and TRBJ1-4 gives the full variable domain: EPEVTQTPSHQVTQMGQEVILRCVPISNHLYFYWYRQILGQKVEFLVSFYNNEISEKSEIFDDQFSVERPDGSNFTLKIRSTKLEDSAMYFCAARVVATNEKLFFGSGTQLSVL.

The chain uses TRBV6-5 and TRBJ1-1; TRBD1 matches at 7 bases. With 1 base clipped from V and 8 bases from J, the junction kept 1 base outside the gene matches. CDR1 is MNHEY and CDR2 is SVGAGI in the germline V gene. CDR3 length: 12 residues. The CDR3 reads CASSYLQGEAFF. The CDR3 nucleotides read TGTGCCAGCAGTTACTTACAGGGGGAAGCTTTCTTT.

The gene calls are TRBV11-1 and TRBJ1-2, with TRBD1 as a possible D gene (5 bases). The CDR3 length is 13 residues. CDR1 is SGHAT, CDR2 FQDESV, per germline (reference sequence). The V end lost 3 bases, the J end lost 9 bases, and 14 bases lay between the germline ends. The CDR3 region has the DNA TGTGCCAGCAGCTTTGGCAGGGAGAGAAGCTACACCTTC. This codes for CASSFGRERSYTF. The complete variable domain, with remaining parts taken from reference TRBV11-1 and TRBJ1-2, reads EAEVAQSPRYKITEKSQAVAFWCDPISGHATLYWYRQILGQGPELLVQFQDESVVDDSQLPKDRFSAERLKGVDSTLKIQPAELGDSAMYLCASSFGRERSYTFGSGTRLTVV.

This clone was picked up one time. V is TRBV14 and J is TRBJ1-1, with a possible D match to TRBD1 (6 bases). CDR3 length equals 15 residues. V was clipped by 0 bases and J by 1 base, with 9 bases between them. Germline assignment: CDR1 SGHDN and CDR2 FVKESK. Here the CDR3 DNA reads TGTGCCAGCAGCCAAGAAAGGACAGCGAACACTGAAGCTTTCTTT. It specifies CASSQERTANTEAFF.

The chain employs TRBV7-2 and TRBJ1-3; D remains ambiguous. The CDR3 has 13 residues. Germline loops: CDR1 SGHTA, CDR2 FQGNSA. Trimming stripped 3 bases from V and 3 bases from J, with 6 bases between. The CDR3 spells CASSFVNGNTIYF. Here the CDR3 DNA reads TGTGCCAGCAGCTTTGTGAATGGAAACACCATATATTTT.

V usage is TRBV4-2 and J usage is TRBJ1-3; 8 positions agree with TRBD1. Germline CDR1 is LGHNA and CDR2 is YNFKEQ. The CDR3 totals 17 residues. J lost 8 bases, V lost 1 base, and 13 bases had no gene match. CDR3 nucleotide sequence: TGTGCCAGCAGCCAAGTGGCGGGTGCAGGGGGCGAAGACACCATATATTTT. The encoded protein is CASSQVAGAGGEDTIYF.

The chain carries TRBV7-2 and TRBJ1-5; tentative D call: TRBD1 (6 bases). This CDR3 has 15 residues. V was shortened by 7 bases and J by 0 bases, with 13 bases between the two germline ends. In germline, CDR1 is SGHTA, CDR2 FQGNSA. This chain's CDR3 is CASTPTGNSNQPQHF. In DNA form, the CDR3 reads TGTGCCAGCACCCCCACAGGGAATAGCAATCAGCCCCAGCATTTT.

The J gene is TRBJ2-2, the V gene TRBV11-2, with D tentatively TRBD1 or TRBD2 (6 bases each). The length of the CDR3 is 16 residues. Trimming stripped 4 bases from V and 6 bases from J, with 18 bases between. From germline, CDR1 is SGHAT and CDR2 FQNNGV. CDR3 bases: TGTGCCAGCAGCTCGTTAGGAGGGGGTAGGGCCGGGGAGCTGTTTTTT. Encoded protein: CASSSLGGGRAGELFF.

The V gene is TRBV6-5, the J gene TRBJ1-2, with D perhaps TRBD1 (5 bases). Looked up from germline, CDR1 is MNHEY and CDR2 is SVGAGI. V lost 6 bases to trimming and J lost 14 bases, with 19 bases between them. CDR3 length: 12 amino acids. CDR3 sequence: CASSPGGALPTF. The CDR3 nucleotides read TGTGCCAGCAGCCCCGGGGGAGCCCTGCCAACCTTC.

The genes are TRBV4-1 and TRBJ2-3; 9 bases agree with TRBD2. Germline V gene data show CDR1 as MGHRA and CDR2 as YSYEKL. V shed 1 base and J 1 base; nucleotides not matched to a gene: 6. This CDR3 is 17 amino acids long. CDR3 bases: TGCGCCAGCAGCCAAGTCCCGCGGGGGGGAGGCACAGATACGCAGTATTTT. Translating gives CASSQVPRGGGTDTQYF.

This sequence joins TRBV11-3 and TRBJ1-2; perhaps TRBD1 as D (5 bases). Germline CDR1 is SGHNT and CDR2 is YENEEA. The CDR3 contains 14 residues. Trimming stripped 2 bases from V and 4 bases from J, with 11 bases between. The CDR3 loop is CASSLLSGSYGYTF. The CDR3 DNA sequence: TGTGCCAGCAGCTTACTGTCAGGGTCCTATGGCTACACCTTC. The full variable domain, with the rest looked up from reference TRBV11-3 and TRBJ1-2, is EAGVVQSPRYKIIEKKQPVAFWCNPISGHNTLYWYLQNLGQGPELLIRYENEEAVDDSQLPKDRFSAERLKGVDSTLKIQPAELGDSAVYLCASSLLSGSYGYTFGSGTRLTVV.